Following are 5 T cell receptor beta chains from one sample sequenced in a study of blood T cell repertoires in COVID-19. Produced via immunoSEQ multiplex PCR; TCRdb's table is partial and in-frame only. The sample yields around 300,000 clones, around 90% seen once. The sequenced sample was PBMCs or T cells enriched from blood (not recorded which). Receptors were obtained from a woman between 40 and 55 years old who had recovered from COVID-19.

This sequence joins TRBV5-1 and TRBJ2-7; 11 bases match TRBD2. The V gene end was trimmed by 4 bases and the J gene end by 6 bases; junction bases not matched to a gene: 12. The CDR3 is 16 residues long. Per germline, CDR1 SGHRS and CDR2 YFSETQ. This CDR3 reads CASSRAPLAGVPEQYF. CDR3 nucleotides: TGCGCCAGCAGCCGAGCACCACTAGCGGGAGTCCCCGAGCAGTACTTC.

V is TRBV5-6 and J is TRBJ1-6, with 8 nucleotides matching TRBD1. CDR3 length equals 16 residues. Germline V lookup: CDR1 SGHDT, CDR2 YYEEEE. J was trimmed by 6 bases and V by 4 bases; bases with no gene match: 9. The DNA of the CDR3 is TGTGCCAGCAGCCTGGACAGGGCCCTGGGTAATTCACCCCTCCACTTT. Its translation: CASSLDRALGNSPLHF. Together with reference TRBV5-6 and TRBJ1-6, the CDR3 gives the full variable domain: DAGVTQSPTHLIKTRGQQVTLRCSPKSGHDTVSWYQQALGQGPQFIFQYYEEEERQRGNFPDRFSGHQFPNYSSELNVNALLLGDSALYLCASSLDRALGNSPLHFGNGTRLTVT.

The genes are TRBV5-1 and TRBJ1-4; D gene ambiguous. Trimming shortened V by 3 bases and J by 2 bases, and 11 bases separated the two germline ends. This CDR3 has 15 residues. The germline V gene has CDR1 SGHRS and CDR2 YFSETQ. The CDR3 here is CASSSGPGTNEKLFF. The CDR3 region has the DNA TGCGCCAGCAGCTCGGGCCCGGGGACTAATGAAAAACTGTTTTTT.

J is TRBJ1-1 and V is TRBV7-8, with 9 bases that match TRBD1. The germline V gene has CDR1 SGHVS and CDR2 FQNEAQ. This CDR3 has 15 amino acids. V lost 1 base and J lost 6; bases outside the gene matches: 6. The chain's CDR3 is CASSLGGQGWAEAFF. CDR3 coding DNA: TGTGCCAGCAGCTTAGGAGGACAGGGGTGGGCTGAAGCTTTCTTT.

The chain recombines TRBV7-9 with TRBJ1-1; 9 bases fit TRBD1. J gave up 5 bases and V 2 bases, and 12 bases lay outside the gene matches. The germline gives CDR1 SEHNR, CDR2 FQNEAQ (reference sequence). This CDR3 is built from 17 residues. CDR3 coding DNA: TGTGCCAGCAGCTTAAAATCCCTTCTGGACAGGGGAACTGAAGCTTTCTTT. As protein: CASSLKSLLDRGTEAFF.